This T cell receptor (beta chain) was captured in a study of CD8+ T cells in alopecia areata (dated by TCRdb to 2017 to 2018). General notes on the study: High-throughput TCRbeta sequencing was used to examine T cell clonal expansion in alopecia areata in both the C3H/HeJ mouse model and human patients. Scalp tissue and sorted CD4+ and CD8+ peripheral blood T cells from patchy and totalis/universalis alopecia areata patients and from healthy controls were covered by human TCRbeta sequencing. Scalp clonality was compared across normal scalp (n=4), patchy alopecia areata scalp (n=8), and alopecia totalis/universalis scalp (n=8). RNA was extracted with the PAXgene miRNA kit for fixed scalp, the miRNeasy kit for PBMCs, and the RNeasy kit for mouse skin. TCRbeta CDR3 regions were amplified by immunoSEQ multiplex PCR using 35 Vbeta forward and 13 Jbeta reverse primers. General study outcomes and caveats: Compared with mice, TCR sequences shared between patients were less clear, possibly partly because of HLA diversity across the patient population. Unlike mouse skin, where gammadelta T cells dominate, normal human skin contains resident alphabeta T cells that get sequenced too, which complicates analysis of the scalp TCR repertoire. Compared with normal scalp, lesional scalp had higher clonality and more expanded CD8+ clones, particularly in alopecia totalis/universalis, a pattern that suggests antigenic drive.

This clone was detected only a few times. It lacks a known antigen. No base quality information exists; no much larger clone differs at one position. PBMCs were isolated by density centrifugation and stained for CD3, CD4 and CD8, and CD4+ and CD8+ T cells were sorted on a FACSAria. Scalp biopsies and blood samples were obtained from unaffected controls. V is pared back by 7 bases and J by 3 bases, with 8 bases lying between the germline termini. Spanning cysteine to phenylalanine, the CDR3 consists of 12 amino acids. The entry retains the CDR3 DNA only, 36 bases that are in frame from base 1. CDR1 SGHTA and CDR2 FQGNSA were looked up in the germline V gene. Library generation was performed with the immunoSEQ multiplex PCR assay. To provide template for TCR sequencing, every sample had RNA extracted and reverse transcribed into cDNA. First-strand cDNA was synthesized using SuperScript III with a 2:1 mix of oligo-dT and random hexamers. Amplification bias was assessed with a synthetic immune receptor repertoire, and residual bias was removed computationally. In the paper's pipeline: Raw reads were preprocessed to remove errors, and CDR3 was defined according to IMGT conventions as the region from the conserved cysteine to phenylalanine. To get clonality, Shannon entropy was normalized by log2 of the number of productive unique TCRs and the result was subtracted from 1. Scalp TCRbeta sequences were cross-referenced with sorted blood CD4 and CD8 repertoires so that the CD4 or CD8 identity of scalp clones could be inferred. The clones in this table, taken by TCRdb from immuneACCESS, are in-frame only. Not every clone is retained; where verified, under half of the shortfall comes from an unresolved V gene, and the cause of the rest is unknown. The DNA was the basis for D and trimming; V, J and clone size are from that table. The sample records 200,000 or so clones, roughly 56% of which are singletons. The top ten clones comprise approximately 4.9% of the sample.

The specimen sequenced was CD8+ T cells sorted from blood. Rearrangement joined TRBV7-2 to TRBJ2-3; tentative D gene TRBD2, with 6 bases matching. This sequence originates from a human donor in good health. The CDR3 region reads CASNAGTDTQYF. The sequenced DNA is TGTGCCAGCAATGCGGGGACAGATACGCAGTATTTT.